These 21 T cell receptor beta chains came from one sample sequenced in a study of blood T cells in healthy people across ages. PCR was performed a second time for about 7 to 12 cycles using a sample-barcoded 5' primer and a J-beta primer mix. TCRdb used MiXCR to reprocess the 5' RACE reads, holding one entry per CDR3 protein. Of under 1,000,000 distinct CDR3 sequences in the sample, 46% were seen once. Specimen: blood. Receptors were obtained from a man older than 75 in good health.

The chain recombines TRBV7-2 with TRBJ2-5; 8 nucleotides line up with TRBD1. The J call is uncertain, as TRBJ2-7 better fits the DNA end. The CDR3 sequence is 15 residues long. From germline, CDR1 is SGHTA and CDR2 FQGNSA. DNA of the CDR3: TGTGCCAGCAGCGCTGCAGGGGGCACGACTCACGAGCAGTACTTC. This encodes CASSAAGGTTHEQYF.

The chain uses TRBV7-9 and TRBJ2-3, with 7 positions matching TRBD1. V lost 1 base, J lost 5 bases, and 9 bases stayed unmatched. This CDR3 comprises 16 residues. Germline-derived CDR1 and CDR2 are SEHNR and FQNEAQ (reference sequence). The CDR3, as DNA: TGTGCCAGCAGCTTAGTAAGCGGCTCAGGGGGAGATACGCAGTATTTT. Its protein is CASSLVSGSGGDTQYF.

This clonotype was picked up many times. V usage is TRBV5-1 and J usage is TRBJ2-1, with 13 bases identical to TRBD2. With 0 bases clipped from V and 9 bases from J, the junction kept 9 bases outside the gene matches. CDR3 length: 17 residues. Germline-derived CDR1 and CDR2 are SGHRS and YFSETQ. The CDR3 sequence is CASSLGGLAGTSGEQFF. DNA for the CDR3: TGCGCCAGCAGCTTGGGGGGACTAGCGGGAACATCGGGTGAGCAGTTCTTC. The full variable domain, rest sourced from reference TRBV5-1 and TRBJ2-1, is KAGVTQTPRYLIKTRGQQVTLSCSPISGHRSVSWYQQTPGQGLQFLFEYFSETQRNKGNFPGRFSGRQFSNSRSEMNVSTLELGDSALYLCASSLGGLAGTSGEQFFGPGTRLTVL.

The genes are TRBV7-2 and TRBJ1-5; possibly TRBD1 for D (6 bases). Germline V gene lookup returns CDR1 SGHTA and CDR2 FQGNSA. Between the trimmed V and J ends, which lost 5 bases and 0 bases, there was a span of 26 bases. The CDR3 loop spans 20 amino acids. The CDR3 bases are TGTGCCAGCAGCAATTCCGGGGACAAAGCTAGACCTCATAGCAATCAGCCCCAGCATTTT. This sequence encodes CASSNSGDKARPHSNQPQHF.

As DNA, the CDR3 is TGCGCCAGCAGCCAAGATGGTTTGGTTATCGGGACAGGTAATGACGAGCAGTACTTC. Protein: CASSQDGLVIGTGNDEQYF. This rearrangement joins TRBV4-1 to TRBJ2-7; TRBD1 agrees at 8 bases. The CDR3 sequence is 19 residues long. CDR1 and CDR2 (germline): MGHRA, YSYEKL. V gave up 0 bases and J gave up 5 bases; unmatched junction bases: 18.

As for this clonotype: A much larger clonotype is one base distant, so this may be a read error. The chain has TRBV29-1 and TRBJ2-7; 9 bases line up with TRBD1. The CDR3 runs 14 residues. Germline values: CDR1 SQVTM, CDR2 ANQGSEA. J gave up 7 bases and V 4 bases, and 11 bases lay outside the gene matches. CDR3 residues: CSVAGQGGYNEQYF. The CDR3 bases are TGCAGCGTTGCGGGACAGGGCGGCTACAATGAGCAGTACTTC.

The DNA of the CDR3 is TGCGCCAGCAGCTTGGGCGGTTCTAGCGCGAGCTCCTACAATGAGCAGTTCTTC. Translated: CASSLGGSSASSYNEQFF. The V call is TRBV5-1, the J call TRBJ2-1; a possible D gene is TRBD2 (6 bases). V was clipped by 0 bases and J by 0 bases, with 16 bases between them. The germline V gene encodes CDR1 SGHRS and CDR2 YFSETQ. This CDR3 spans 18 amino acids. The whole variable domain, remainder taken from reference TRBV5-1 and TRBJ2-1, is KAGVTQTPRYLIKTRGQQVTLSCSPISGHRSVSWYQQTPGQGLQFLFEYFSETQRNKGNFPGRFSGRQFSNSRSEMNVSTLELGDSALYLCASSLGGSSASSYNEQFFGPGTRLTVL.

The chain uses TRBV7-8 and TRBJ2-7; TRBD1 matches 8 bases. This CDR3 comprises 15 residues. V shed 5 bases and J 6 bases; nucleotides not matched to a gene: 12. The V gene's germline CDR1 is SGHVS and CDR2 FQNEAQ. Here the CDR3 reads CASSPRTGWISEQYF. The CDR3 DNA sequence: TGTGCCAGCAGCCCTAGGACAGGGTGGATTTCCGAGCAGTACTTC. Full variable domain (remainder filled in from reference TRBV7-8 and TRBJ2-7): GAGVSQSPRYKVAKRGQDVALRCDPISGHVSLFWYQQALGQGPEFLTYFQNEAQLDKSGLPSDRFFAERPEGSVSTLKIQRTQQEDSAVYLCASSPRTGWISEQYFGPGTRLTVT.

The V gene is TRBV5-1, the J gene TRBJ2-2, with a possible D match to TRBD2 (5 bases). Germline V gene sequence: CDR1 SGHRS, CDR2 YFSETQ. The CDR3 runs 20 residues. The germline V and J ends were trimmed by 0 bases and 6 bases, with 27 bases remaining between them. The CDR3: CASSLEGLAGPDWVPGELFF. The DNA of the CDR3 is TGCGCCAGCAGCTTGGAAGGGCTAGCAGGACCAGATTGGGTTCCCGGGGAGCTGTTTTTT.

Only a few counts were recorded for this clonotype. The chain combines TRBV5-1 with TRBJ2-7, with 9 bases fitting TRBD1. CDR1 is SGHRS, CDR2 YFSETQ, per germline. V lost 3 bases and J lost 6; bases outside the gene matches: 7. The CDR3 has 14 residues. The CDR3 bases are TGCGCCAGCAGCTGGACCGGGACAGGGACCGAGCAGTACTTC. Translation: CASSWTGTGTEQYF.

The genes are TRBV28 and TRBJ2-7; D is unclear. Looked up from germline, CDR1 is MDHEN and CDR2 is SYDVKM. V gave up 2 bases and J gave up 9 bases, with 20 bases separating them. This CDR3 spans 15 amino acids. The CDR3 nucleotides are TGTGCCAGCAGTTTAAGTGGGCGTACCTCGCTAGGGCAGTACTTC. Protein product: CASSLSGRTSLGQYF.

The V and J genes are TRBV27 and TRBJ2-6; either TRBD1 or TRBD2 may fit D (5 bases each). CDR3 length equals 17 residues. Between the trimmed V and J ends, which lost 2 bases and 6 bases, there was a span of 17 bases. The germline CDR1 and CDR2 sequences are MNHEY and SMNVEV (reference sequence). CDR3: CASSLRAGSPEANVLTF. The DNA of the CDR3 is TGTGCCAGCAGTTTAAGAGCAGGGAGTCCCGAGGCCAACGTCCTGACTTTC.

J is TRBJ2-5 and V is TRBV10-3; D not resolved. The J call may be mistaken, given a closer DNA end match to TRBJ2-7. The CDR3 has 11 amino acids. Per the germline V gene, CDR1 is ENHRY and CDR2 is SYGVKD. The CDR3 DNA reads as TGTGCCATCAGTGGACATGGCGAGCAGTACTTC. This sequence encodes CAISGHGEQYF.

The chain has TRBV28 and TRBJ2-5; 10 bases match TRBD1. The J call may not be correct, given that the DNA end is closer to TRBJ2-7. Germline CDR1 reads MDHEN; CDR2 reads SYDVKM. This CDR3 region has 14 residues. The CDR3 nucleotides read TGTGCCAGCAGGCAAGACAGGGGGCAGGACGAGCAGTACTTC. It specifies CASRQDRGQDEQYF.

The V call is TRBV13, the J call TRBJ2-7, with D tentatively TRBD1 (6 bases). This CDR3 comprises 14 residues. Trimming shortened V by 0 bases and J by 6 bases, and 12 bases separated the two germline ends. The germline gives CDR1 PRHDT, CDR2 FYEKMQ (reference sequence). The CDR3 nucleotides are TGTGCCAGCAGCTTAGGCAGGGGAGTTCCCGAGCAGTACTTC. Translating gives CASSLGRGVPEQYF.

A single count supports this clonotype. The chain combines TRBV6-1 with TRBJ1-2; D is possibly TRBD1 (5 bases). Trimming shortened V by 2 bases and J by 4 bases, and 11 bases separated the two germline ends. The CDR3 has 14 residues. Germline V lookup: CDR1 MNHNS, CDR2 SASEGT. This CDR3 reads CASSEYHRSYGYTF. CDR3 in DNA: TGTGCCAGCAGTGAATATCACAGGAGCTATGGCTACACCTTC.

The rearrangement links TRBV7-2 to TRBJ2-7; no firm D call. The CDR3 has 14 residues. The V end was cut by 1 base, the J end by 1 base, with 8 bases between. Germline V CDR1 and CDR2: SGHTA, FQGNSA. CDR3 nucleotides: TGTGCCAGCAGCTTAGTATCACCGTCCTACGAGCAGTACTTC. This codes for CASSLVSPSYEQYF.

CDR3 amino acids: CASSFPGGPDTQYF. The CDR3 DNA sequence: TGTGCCAGCAGTTTTCCGGGGGGGCCAGATACGCAGTATTTT. The V and J genes are TRBV27 and TRBJ2-3; the match to TRBD2 covers 8 bases. J gave up 4 bases and V 3 bases, and 3 bases lay outside the gene matches. The CDR3 loop spans 14 amino acids. Germline V CDR1 and CDR2: MNHEY, SMNVEV (reference sequence).

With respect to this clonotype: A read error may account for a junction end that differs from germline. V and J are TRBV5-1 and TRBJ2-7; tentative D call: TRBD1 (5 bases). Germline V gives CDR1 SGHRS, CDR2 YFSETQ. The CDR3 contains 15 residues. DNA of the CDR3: TGCACCAGCAGTCCCGGGCAGGGAACCTACAATGAGCAGTACTTC. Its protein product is CTSSPGQGTYNEQYF.

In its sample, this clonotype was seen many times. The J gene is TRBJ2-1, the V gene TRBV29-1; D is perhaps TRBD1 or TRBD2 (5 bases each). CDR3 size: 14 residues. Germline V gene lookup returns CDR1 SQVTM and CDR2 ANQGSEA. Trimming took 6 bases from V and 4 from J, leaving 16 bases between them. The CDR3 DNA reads TGCAGCGTGCGAAGGGACGGGCGGTACAATGAGCAGTTCTTC. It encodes CSVRRDGRYNEQFF.

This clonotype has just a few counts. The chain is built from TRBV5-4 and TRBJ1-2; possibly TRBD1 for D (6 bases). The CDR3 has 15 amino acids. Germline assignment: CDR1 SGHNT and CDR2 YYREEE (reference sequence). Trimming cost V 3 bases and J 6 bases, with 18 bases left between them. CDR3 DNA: TGTGCCAGCAGCTCAAGAGACAGGCGTCTCGATGGCTACACCTTC. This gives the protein CASSSRDRRLDGYTF.